The 6 T cell receptor beta chains presented below share a single source sample, sequenced in a study of T cells after yellow fever vaccination. TCRdb analysed the 5' RACE reads with MiXCR anew, one entry per CDR3 protein. The sample contains under 250,000 distinct CDR3 sequences, around 3.1% of which appear only once. Sequenced here: CD4+ T cells sorted from PBMCs, sampled 10 days after the yellow fever booster vaccination. These TCRs come from a young man who received the YFV17D yellow fever vaccine.

This clonotype was detected many times. V is TRBV20-1 and J is TRBJ2-1; 8 bases align to TRBD2. There are 15 residues in the CDR3. Trimming cost V 0 bases and J 4 bases; bases outside gene matches: 5. Per the germline V gene, CDR1 is DFQATT and CDR2 is SNEGSKA (reference sequence). This chain's CDR3 is CSARDYSGGYNEQFF. CDR3 nucleotide sequence: TGCAGTGCTAGAGATTACAGCGGGGGTTACAATGAGCAGTTCTTC.

As concerns this clonotype: It may be a read error: a sequence one base away is much more abundant. Lacking the conserved final phenylalanine or tryptophan, this CDR3 likely reflects a read error. The V call is TRBV12-3 or TRBV12-4, the J call TRBJ2-3; D possibly corresponds to TRBD1 (6 bases). The V and J ends lost 4 bases and 3 bases respectively, with 11 bases between them. This CDR3 spans 14 amino acids. Written as DNA, the CDR3 is TGTGCCAGCAGTTACAGGGTGGGGACAGATACGCAGTATTCT. Protein: CASSYRVGTDTQYS.

This clonotype was seen ten or more times. CDR3: CASSPPRREGEQYF. The CDR3 DNA is TGTGCCAGCAGCCCCCCTCGGAGGGAGGGCGAGCAGTACTTC. V gene TRBV6-6 combines with J gene TRBJ2-7, with 7 bases lining up with TRBD2. CDR1 and CDR2 (germline): MNHNY, SVGAGI (reference sequence). The CDR3 sequence is 14 residues long. The trim removed 6 bases at V and 6 bases at J, leaving 11 bases unmatched.

This clonotype has ten or more counts. The rearrangement joins TRBV12-3 or TRBV12-4 to TRBJ2-5; weak D call: TRBD1 (6 bases). V was clipped by 6 bases and J by 2 bases, with 13 bases between them. CDR3 length: 14 amino acids. CDR3 sequence: CASSPTGMQETQYF. The CDR3 region has the DNA TGTGCCAGCAGCCCCACAGGGATGCAAGAGACCCAGTACTTC.

This clonotype was seen more than once but under ten times. The V call is TRBV7-3, the J call TRBJ1-1; 9 bases fit TRBD1. The V gene end was trimmed by 7 bases and the J gene end by 2 bases; junction bases not matched to a gene: 5. Looked up from germline, CDR1 is SGHTA and CDR2 is FQGTGA. The CDR3 length is 14 residues. Here the CDR3 DNA reads TGTGCCAGCAAACCGGGACAGGGTAACACTGAAGCTTTCTTT. It translates to CASKPGQGNTEAFF.

This clonotype was recorded many times. The chain links TRBV29-1 to TRBJ2-5; D unclear. The CDR3 spans 11 residues. Germline V gene sequence: CDR1 SQVTM, CDR2 ANQGSEA. V was pared by 8 bases and J by 5 bases, with 12 bases between. CDR3 region: CSTRPWETQYF. In DNA form, the CDR3 reads TGCAGCACCCGGCCGTGGGAGACCCAGTACTTC. Together with reference TRBV29-1 and TRBJ2-5, the CDR3 gives the full variable domain: SAVISQKPSRDICQRGTSLTIQCQVDSQVTMMFWYRQQPGQSLTLIATANQGSEATYESGFVIDKFPISRPNLTFSTLTVSNMSPEDSSIYLCSTRPWETQYFGPGTRLLVL.